This T cell receptor beta chain was captured by sequencing in a study of cytomegalovirus exposure and HLA in healthy donors. Points from the study as a whole: In vitro work confirmed that a few CMV-associated chains recognize CMV antigens.

Details on this clone: What it recognizes is unknown.

CDR1 and CDR2 from the germline V gene are SGHTA and FQGTGA. This CDR3 region has 16 residues. V lost 0 bases, J lost 5 bases, and 16 bases lay in between. The PCR made use of 60 Vbeta and 13 Jbeta primers. Profiling relied on immunoSEQ multiplex PCR, and the TCRdb table lists in-frame clones only, not all of them. This table has about 150,000 clones, less than 85% appearing once. The chain links TRBV7-3 to TRBJ1-1, with TRBD1 as a possible D gene (5 bases). The sample consisted of PBMCs. This TCR came from a man aged 50 or older in good health and CMV-seropositive. CDR3 residues: CASSLTPVQESTEAFF. The CDR3 DNA reads as TGTGCCAGCAGCTTAACCCCAGTACAGGAGAGTACTGAAGCTTTCTTT.